The clone carrying this T cell receptor beta chain was picked up many times. Its antigen is still unknown. These data originate in a study of breast tumors, draining lymph nodes, adjacent tissues. Study-wide results and limits: That most tumor T cells come from lymph nodes remained unproven. Tumor repertoires ranked between lymph nodes and nontumor tissue in diversity, with V and J gene preferences. Luminal-like breast cancer showed significantly greater tumor-nontumor repertoire similarity than basal-like breast cancer did.

TCRdb used MiXCR to reprocess the multiplex PCR reads, holding one entry per CDR3 protein. The sample comprises 120,000 or so distinct CDR3 sequences, 15% to 20% of which are singletons, and approximately 3.5% rests with the top ten. Breast cancer patients provided tissue from their axillary draining lymph nodes. This clonotype originated in a female donor with breast cancer. Some clones in this sample may be carry-over from other donors' samples. The material sequenced was axillary lymph node tissue.

CDR3 protein: CSARGMGGYSYNEQFF. The CDR3 DNA reads TGCAGTGCTAGAGGAATGGGAGGGTACTCCTACAATGAGCAGTTCTTC. This chain connects TRBV20-1 to TRBJ2-1; 7 bases line up with TRBD2. CDR3 length: 16 residues. V trimming: 1 base; J trimming: 0 bases; junction bases outside the gene matches: 6. Germline CDR1 is DFQATT and CDR2 is SNEGSKA (reference sequence).